The 10 T cell receptor beta chains presented below share a single source sample, sequenced in a study of siplizumab effects on memory and regulatory T cells. TCRdb's copy holds only in-frame clones and misses some; the assay was immunoSEQ multiplex PCR. The table lists about 100,000 clones, about 90% of them singletons. Material for sequencing was Tregs sorted from blood. The source of these receptors is a human donor in good health.

The V and J genes are TRBV6-1 and TRBJ2-7, with 10 bases matching TRBD2. The CDR3 consists of 14 residues. Germline V gives CDR1 MNHNS, CDR2 SASEGT. J lost 3 bases, V lost 7 bases, and 6 bases had no gene match. The DNA for the CDR3 is TGTGCCAGCATTCGCGGACTAGCGGACTACGAGCAGTACTTC. Its translation is CASIRGLADYEQYF.

V and J are TRBV7-2 and TRBJ1-5; D unclear. Germline V lookup: CDR1 SGHTA, CDR2 FQGNSA. This CDR3 comprises 13 residues. The V end lost 3 bases, the J end lost 9 bases, and 12 bases lay between the germline ends. In nucleotides, the CDR3 is TGTGCCAGCAGCTTCTTGAGCCTGGGGCCCCAGCATTTT. Translated, it gives CASSFLSLGPQHF.

CDR3 nucleotide sequence: TGTGCCAGCAGAAGGGTTGGGGGGGAGACTGAAGCTTTCTTT. Its protein is CASRRVGGETEAFF. J is TRBJ1-1 and V is TRBV11-2; D may be TRBD1 (5 bases). CDR1 is SGHAT, CDR2 FQNNGV, per germline. The ends were cut back, 6 bases at V and 5 bases at J, with 16 bases in the middle. The CDR3 length is 14 residues.

This sequence joins TRBV5-8 and TRBJ2-5; 7 nucleotides line up with TRBD1. V was clipped by 2 bases and J by 5 bases; unmatched bases: 6. Germline V gene lookup returns CDR1 SGHTS and CDR2 YDEGEE. CDR3 size: 14 residues. The CDR3 loop reads CASSFDRVRETQYF. CDR3 coding DNA: TGTGCCAGCAGCTTCGACAGGGTACGGGAGACCCAGTACTTC.

The chain carries TRBV7-9 and TRBJ2-2, with 9 bases lining up with TRBD2. Germline V gene data show CDR1 as SEHNR and CDR2 as FQNEAQ (reference sequence). J gave up 4 bases and V 3 bases, and 6 bases lay outside the gene matches. The CDR3 consists of 16 residues. The CDR3 DNA follows: TGTGCCAGCAGCTTCCTAGCGGGGTCACTCACCGGGGAGCTGTTTTTT. It encodes CASSFLAGSLTGELFF.

The chain couples TRBV5-1 to TRBJ2-1; 8 bases line up with TRBD2. The V gene end was trimmed by 4 bases and the J gene end by 4 bases; junction bases not matched to a gene: 10. The CDR3 is made up of 16 amino acids. The germline V gene encodes CDR1 SGHRS and CDR2 YFSETQ. The CDR3 DNA reads TGCGCCAGCAGCCAACTTGCAGCGGGGGCTTACAATGAGCAGTTCTTC. This encodes CASSQLAAGAYNEQFF.

This clone was seen a single time. The genes are TRBV18 and TRBJ1-2; D call uncertain. Per the germline V gene, CDR1 is KGHSH and CDR2 is LQKENI. The CDR3 totals 13 residues. V shed 2 bases and J shed 7 bases, with 11 bases lying between them. In DNA form, the CDR3 reads TGTGCCAGCTCACCAACGGCGACGGGTGGCTACACCTTC. This codes for CASSPTATGGYTF.

The chain couples TRBV28 to TRBJ2-7; 7 bases map to TRBD2. The CDR3 is 15 residues long. The germline gives CDR1 MDHEN, CDR2 SYDVKM. With 3 bases clipped from V and 1 base from J, the junction kept 6 bases outside the gene matches. CDR3 in amino acids: CASSFASGFSYEQYF. The CDR3 DNA is TGTGCCAGCAGTTTTGCTAGCGGATTTTCCTACGAGCAGTACTTC.

CDR3 residues: CASSLGAKNIQYF. CDR3 nucleotide sequence: TGCGCCAGCAGCTTGGGCGCGAAAAACATTCAGTACTTC. J is TRBJ2-4 and V is TRBV5-1; D is uncertain. Germline V CDR1 and CDR2: SGHRS, YFSETQ. V was trimmed by 0 bases and J by 4 bases, leaving 5 bases between them. This CDR3 is 13 amino acids long. The complete variable domain, with remaining parts taken from reference TRBV5-1 and TRBJ2-4, reads KAGVTQTPRYLIKTRGQQVTLSCSPISGHRSVSWYQQTPGQGLQFLFEYFSETQRNKGNFPGRFSGRQFSNSRSEMNVSTLELGDSALYLCASSLGAKNIQYFGAGTRLSVL.

The chain is built from TRBV19 and TRBJ2-5, with TRBD2 matching 9 bases. This CDR3 contains 17 residues. V shed 5 bases, J shed 6 bases, and the junction held 16 bases outside the gene matches. Germline CDR1 reads LNHDA; CDR2 reads SQIVND (reference sequence). CDR3 nucleotides: TGTGCCAGTAGTCCGCCGAGGGTAGCGGGAGTGCAGAAGACCCAGTACTTC. This gives the protein CASSPPRVAGVQKTQYF.